This TCR beta chain derives from a study of T cell responses to AZD1222 COVID-19 vaccine. Whole-study findings and limits: Among those given AZD1222, only 5 to 7 were seropositive at baseline. The donor group comprised mostly white British people and more females; the analysis possibly underestimated clonal diversity.

The CDR3 loop spans 14 amino acids. V lost 9 bases and J lost 11; bases outside the gene matches: 9. CDR1 is LNHDA, CDR2 SQIVND, per germline (reference sequence). Here immunoSEQ multiplex PCR was the method, and the copy in TCRdb shows in-frame clones only, minus some. The sample yields about 130,000 clones, roughly nine tenths seen once. As to this clone: Antigen unknown.

The chain combines TRBV19 with TRBJ1-6; 11 bases fit TRBD1. The receptor comes from an adult in good health. The specimen was peripheral blood, collected on day 0 of AZD1222 vaccination. CDR3 protein: CASAPGQGGTPLHF. CDR3 nucleotide sequence: TGTGCCAGCGCACCGGGACAGGGGGGGACACCCCTCCACTTT.